The 25 T cell receptor beta chains reported below all come from one sample, sequenced in a study of cytomegalovirus exposure and HLA in healthy donors. The PCR employed 60 Vbeta primers together with 13 Jbeta primers. Libraries were prepared by immunoSEQ multiplex PCR; TCRdb keeps only in-frame clonotypes and omits some of them. The sample includes 90,000 to 150,000 clones, around 70% seen only once; the top ten take approximately 10%. Sequenced material: PBMCs. These receptors were obtained from a woman in her 50s in good health and CMV-seropositive.

This clone was seen many times. The chain links TRBV15 to TRBJ1-2; D perhaps matches TRBD1 (6 bases). The CDR3 is 17 amino acids. V shed 0 bases and J shed 6 bases, with 20 bases lying between them. Germline V gene sequence: CDR1 LNHNV, CDR2 YYDKDF (reference sequence). CDR3 DNA: TGTGCCACCAGCAGAGAAGTTAAGGGGGACCCAGGAGATGGCTACACCTTC. It is translated as CATSREVKGDPGDGYTF.

Only a few counts were recorded for this clone. The chain employs TRBV11-1 and TRBJ2-1, with D unresolved. V gave up 9 bases and J gave up 2 bases, with 14 bases separating them. Germline V gene data show CDR1 as SGHAT and CDR2 as FQDESV (reference sequence). The CDR3 contains 14 residues. The CDR3 sequence: CASSPQVTYNEQFF. The CDR3 DNA reads as TGTGCCAGTAGCCCGCAGGTCACCTACAATGAGCAGTTCTTC.

V is TRBV6-5 and J is TRBJ1-2, with D maybe TRBD1 (5 bases). The CDR3 has 13 amino acids. Trimming cost V 2 bases and J 8 bases, with 12 bases left between them. Germline V CDR1 and CDR2: MNHEY, SVGAGI. CDR3 sequence (DNA): TGTGCCAGCAGTTACGGAAGGGGTGGGGGCTACACCTTC. Protein sequence: CASSYGRGGGYTF.

V gene TRBV5-1 combines with J gene TRBJ2-2; 9 nucleotides match TRBD2. The length of the CDR3 is 16 residues. The junction had 5 bases not matched to a gene; V was cut back by 3 bases and J by 2 bases. CDR1 and CDR2 from the germline V gene are SGHRS and YFSETQ. The CDR3 reads CASSSLSGGNTGELFF. The CDR3 nucleotides read TGCGCCAGCAGCTCCCTTAGCGGGGGTAACACCGGGGAGCTGTTTTTT.

The chain links TRBV6-5 to TRBJ2-1; D call uncertain. The V gene's germline CDR1 is MNHEY and CDR2 SVGAGI. Trimming shortened V by 0 bases and J by 10 bases, and 10 bases separated the two germline ends. This CDR3 contains 13 residues. The DNA of the CDR3 is TGTGCCAGCAGTTACTCCACCGCCGGGGAGCAGTTCTTC. It yields the protein CASSYSTAGEQFF.

This clone has only a few counts. This sequence joins TRBV10-3 and TRBJ1-6; D is undetermined. This CDR3 contains 14 residues. Germline V gene sequence: CDR1 ENHRY, CDR2 SYGVKD. Trimming took off 0 bases at V and 9 bases at J, with 9 bases between the two ends. The CDR3 DNA follows: TGTGCCATCAGTGAGTCCGGAGGAAGTTCACCCCTCCACTTT. Translating gives CAISESGGSSPLHF.

The chain combines TRBV28 with TRBJ2-1, with a possible D match to TRBD2 (7 bases). Germline CDR1 is MDHEN and CDR2 is SYDVKM. CDR3 length equals 15 residues. V was clipped by 4 bases and J by 8 bases, with 18 bases between them. The CDR3 loop reads CASSSGGTGNHEQFF. Here the CDR3 DNA reads TGTGCCAGCAGTTCGGGGGGAACAGGGAACCATGAGCAGTTCTTC.

CDR3 loop: CASKISGSGFTEAFF. CDR3 nucleotides: TGTGCCAGCAAGATTTCAGGGTCTGGGTTCACTGAAGCTTTCTTT. The V call is TRBV6-1, the J call TRBJ1-1; the D gene is possibly TRBD1 (5 bases). The CDR3 totals 15 residues. CDR1 and CDR2 from the germline V gene are MNHNS and SASEGT. V shed 7 bases and J shed 4 bases, with 19 bases lying between them.

J is TRBJ1-2 and V is TRBV19; 7 bases are shared with TRBD1. After removal of 5 bases from V and 4 bases from J, the junction contained 7 bases not matched to a gene. The germline CDR1 and CDR2 sequences are LNHDA and SQIVND (reference sequence). The CDR3 spans 14 residues. The CDR3 spells CASSAGQTFYGYTF. CDR3 in DNA: TGTGCCAGTAGTGCGGGACAGACCTTCTATGGCTACACCTTC. Full variable domain (rest looked up from reference TRBV19 and TRBJ1-2): DGGITQSPKYLFRKEGQNVTLSCEQNLNHDAMYWYRQDPGQGLRLIYYSQIVNDFQKGDIAEGYSVSREKKESFPLTVTSAQKNPTAFYLCASSAGQTFYGYTFGSGTRLTVV.

The V call is TRBV7-6, the J call TRBJ1-4; 8 bases agree with TRBD1. Germline CDR1 reads SGHVS; CDR2 reads FNYEAQ. With V trimmed by 4 bases and J by 7 bases, 8 bases remained unmatched. The CDR3 covers 15 residues. CDR3 sequence reads: CASSSTGADGEKLFF. CDR3 nucleotide sequence: TGTGCCAGCAGCTCGACAGGGGCGGATGGTGAAAAACTGTTTTTT.

The CDR3 loop reads CASSDWTVNTEAFF. CDR3 nucleotides: TGTGCCAGTAGTGACTGGACAGTGAACACTGAAGCTTTCTTT. The chain recombines TRBV19 with TRBJ1-1, with TRBD1 as a possible D gene (6 bases). V gave up 5 bases and J gave up 0 bases, with 10 bases separating them. The CDR3 spans 14 residues. Germline CDR1 reads LNHDA; CDR2 reads SQIVND (reference sequence).

This chain connects TRBV19 to TRBJ1-1; D might be TRBD1 (5 bases). With 0 bases removed from V and 1 base from J, the gap between germline ends came to 12 bases. CDR1 and CDR2 (germline): LNHDA, SQIVND (reference sequence). This CDR3 is built from 16 residues. The chain's CDR3 is CASSIDSQGWNTEAFF. DNA for the CDR3: TGTGCCAGTAGTATAGATTCGCAGGGATGGAACACTGAAGCTTTCTTT.

The chain employs TRBV5-6 and TRBJ2-5, with 10 bases matching TRBD2. The J call may not be correct, given that the DNA end is closer to TRBJ2-7. Germline loops: CDR1 SGHDT, CDR2 YYEEEE. The CDR3 has 18 amino acids. CDR3 sequence: CASSSKVREREGLDEQYF. DNA of the CDR3: TGTGCCAGCAGCTCCAAGGTTAGAGAGCGGGAGGGCCTCGACGAGCAGTACTTC.

Only one count was recorded for this clone. The rearrangement uses TRBV15 and TRBJ2-5; D is ambiguous. CDR1 and CDR2 from the germline V gene are LNHNV and YYDKDF (reference sequence). Between the trimmed V and J ends, which lost 0 bases and 5 bases, there was a span of 10 bases. CDR3 length: 14 amino acids. CDR3 DNA sequence: TGTGCCACCAGCAGAGATCGTAGTAAGGAGACCCAGTACTTC. Amino acids: CATSRDRSKETQYF.

This clone came up a few times. V and J are TRBV11-1 and TRBJ2-1, with 7 bases identical to TRBD2. Germline-derived CDR1 and CDR2 are SGHAT and FQDESV (reference sequence). The CDR3 extends over 14 amino acids. The J segment lost 6 bases and the V segment lost 2 bases, leaving 4 bases of the junction unmatched. The CDR3: CASSLTGGGNEQFF. For the CDR3, the DNA is TGTGCCAGCAGCTTAACGGGAGGTGGCAATGAGCAGTTCTTC.

This chain links TRBV5-1 with TRBJ2-7, with 11 bases identical to TRBD2. V trimming: 4 bases; J trimming: 6 bases; junction bases outside the gene matches: 3. The germline CDR1 and CDR2 sequences are SGHRS and YFSETQ. This CDR3 has 13 amino acids. This chain's CDR3 is CASSRLAGSEQYF. DNA for the CDR3: TGCGCCAGCAGCAGACTAGCGGGGAGCGAGCAGTACTTC.

The V and J genes are TRBV19 and TRBJ2-1; D gene ambiguous. CDR3 length: 15 amino acids. Trimming left V 6 bases short and J 4 bases short, with 16 bases between. The germline V gene encodes CDR1 LNHDA and CDR2 SQIVND (reference sequence). The DNA for the CDR3 is TGTGCCAGTAGCCCCTCTTGGAGCCCTTACAATGAGCAGTTCTTC. Translating it yields CASSPSWSPYNEQFF.

This clone was found once. The chain joins TRBV5-8 to TRBJ1-4; TRBD1 matches at 9 bases. V shed 4 bases, J shed 8 bases, and the junction held 9 bases outside the gene matches. Per the germline V gene, CDR1 is SGHTS and CDR2 is YDEGEE. This CDR3 spans 15 amino acids. The CDR3 DNA follows: TGTGCCAGCAGCCCCCGGACAGGGGAGAGGGAAAAACTGTTTTTT. Residues: CASSPRTGEREKLFF.

V gene TRBV5-1 combines with J gene TRBJ1-1; D is unresolved. Between the trimmed V and J ends, which lost 0 bases and 1 base, there was a span of 10 bases. Germline V lookup: CDR1 SGHRS, CDR2 YFSETQ. The CDR3 is 15 residues long. The CDR3 DNA reads as TGCGCCAGCAGCTTGGACGGCGCGGGGAACACTGAAGCTTTCTTT. Protein product: CASSLDGAGNTEAFF.

The chain uses TRBV6-6 and TRBJ1-4; TRBD1 might be the D (5 bases). V lost 3 bases, J lost 4 bases, and 12 bases lay in between. Germline assignment: CDR1 MNHNY and CDR2 SVGAGI (reference sequence). This CDR3 is 15 amino acids long. CDR3 amino acids: CASSYSGGYNEKLFF. In nucleotides, the CDR3 is TGTGCCAGCAGTTATTCCGGGGGGTATAATGAAAAACTGTTTTTT.

The chain carries TRBV10-3 and TRBJ2-5; D may be TRBD2 (5 bases). The V gene lost 11 bases and the J gene lost 1 base, with 14 bases spanning the gap. The CDR3 totals 13 residues. Germline V CDR1 and CDR2: ENHRY, SYGVKD. CDR3 residues: CASMEEFQETQYF. The CDR3 DNA follows: TGTGCCTCAATGGAGGAATTCCAAGAGACCCAGTACTTC.

This rearrangement joins TRBV28 to TRBJ1-4; 7 bases match TRBD1. The trim removed 4 bases at V and 5 bases at J, leaving 10 bases unmatched. Germline V gene data show CDR1 as MDHEN and CDR2 as SYDVKM. This CDR3 comprises 16 residues. The CDR3 reads CASSSPNRGPNEKLFF. The CDR3, as DNA: TGTGCCAGCAGTTCGCCCAACAGGGGCCCAAATGAAAAACTGTTTTTT.

The chain employs TRBV5-8 and TRBJ2-3, with TRBD2 as a possible D gene (6 bases). V gave up 0 bases and J gave up 1 base, with 9 bases separating them. The CDR3 is made up of 15 amino acids. Germline V gives CDR1 SGHTS, CDR2 YDEGEE. This CDR3 is CASSLGRAGTDTQYF. The CDR3 DNA follows: TGTGCCAGCAGCTTGGGGAGGGCGGGCACAGATACGCAGTATTTT.

The chain links TRBV7-2 to TRBJ2-5, with TRBD1 identical over 9 bases. The CDR3 totals 16 residues. The V segment lost 1 base and the J segment 3 bases; nucleotides outside the gene matches: 6. CDR1 and CDR2 from the germline V gene are SGHTA and FQGNSA. CDR3 sequence reads: CASSLGLDRGKETQYF. CDR3 coding DNA: TGTGCCAGCAGCTTAGGCCTGGACAGGGGTAAAGAGACCCAGTACTTC.

The chain combines TRBV14 with TRBJ1-1; D might be TRBD1 (6 bases). Trimming pared 4 bases from V and 1 base from J, leaving 7 bases between. From germline, CDR1 is SGHDN and CDR2 FVKESK. This CDR3 has 13 amino acids. The CDR3 DNA reads as TGTGCCAGCAGCCGACAGGAGAACACTGAAGCTTTCTTT. Translating gives CASSRQENTEAFF.